This T cell receptor (beta chain) stems from a study of shared clonotypes between healthy human individuals. The team ran DNA from unsorted PBMCs on ten immunoSEQ deep assay plates for sequencing. Only in-frame clones appear in the TCRdb table, and some are missing; sequencing was by immunoSEQ multiplex PCR. Among about 480,000 clones listed, around 79% were seen once. General study points: Limited genetic and exposure-history diversity came from having few donors.

Every contributor of samples was a Caucasian grown-up residing in Nashville, Tennessee. Researchers drew on about 94 million PBMCs for genomic DNA from unsorted samples. CDR3 length: 15 residues. Germline V gene sequence: CDR1 SGHAT, CDR2 FQNNGV. V was shortened by 5 bases and J by 0 bases, with 12 bases between the two germline ends. As to this clone: Its matching antigen is unknown.

Sequencing was performed on PBMCs. This sequence joins TRBV11-2 and TRBJ2-3; D remains unclear. The TCR sequence derives from a woman in her thirties or forties in good health. Some clones in this sample may be carry-over from other donors' samples. This CDR3 reads CASSINGASTDTQYF. CDR3 sequence (DNA): TGTGCCAGCAGCATCAACGGTGCTAGCACAGATACGCAGTATTTT.